The 9 T cell receptor beta chains in this list originate from one sample, sequenced in a study of cytomegalovirus exposure and HLA in healthy donors. PCR was performed using 60 Vbeta and 13 Jbeta primers. Assay used: immunoSEQ multiplex PCR; TCRdb lists only in-frame clones, some missing. The sample holds 110,000 to 150,000 clones, roughly 71% seen once. Sample: PBMCs. The origin of the receptors is a man younger than 40 in good health and CMV-seronegative.

V gene TRBV28 combines with J gene TRBJ2-7; D is possibly TRBD2 (6 bases). Trimming removed 8 bases at V and 6 bases at J, with 14 bases between. This CDR3 region has 12 residues. Germline-derived CDR1 and CDR2 are MDHEN and SYDVKM. The CDR3 coding sequence is TGTGCCAGCCAGGGACTTTTGGGCGAGCAGTACTTC. This translates into CASQGLLGEQYF.

This clone was counted between two and nine times. The gene calls are TRBV18 and TRBJ1-1, with D tentatively TRBD1 (6 bases). CDR3 length: 15 amino acids. V was clipped by 3 bases and J by 6 bases, with 17 bases between them. CDR1 and CDR2 from the germline V gene are KGHSH and LQKENI. This chain's CDR3 is CASSPATGFFAEAFF. The CDR3 nucleotides are TGTGCCAGCTCACCGGCCACAGGGTTTTTTGCTGAAGCTTTCTTT.

This clone appeared a single time. The chain joins TRBV15 to TRBJ2-3; D is possibly TRBD2 (6 bases). Germline V gives CDR1 LNHNV, CDR2 YYDKDF (reference sequence). CDR3 size: 16 residues. Trimming left V 0 bases short and J 2 bases short, with 12 bases between. The chain's CDR3 is CATSRDRDFFTDTQYF. CDR3 DNA sequence: TGTGCCACCAGCAGAGATAGGGACTTCTTCACAGATACGCAGTATTTT.

The CDR3 region is CASSGVIGNIQYF. The CDR3 bases are TGTGCCAGCAGTGGAGTAATCGGAAACATTCAGTACTTC. The rearrangement joins TRBV6-1 to TRBJ2-4; D gene unclear. This CDR3 comprises 13 residues. V gave up 4 bases and J gave up 6 bases, with 10 bases separating them. The germline CDR1 and CDR2 sequences are MNHNS and SASEGT.

The chain joins TRBV11-1 to TRBJ1-1; D is ambiguous. Trimming took 4 bases from V and 4 from J, leaving 10 bases between them. The CDR3 runs to 13 residues. Germline CDR1 and CDR2: SGHAT and FQDESV (reference sequence). The CDR3 spells CASSSPRVTEAFF. Written as DNA, the CDR3 is TGTGCCAGCAGCTCGCCCCGGGTCACTGAAGCTTTCTTT.

The chain links TRBV2 to TRBJ1-2, with 8 bases matching TRBD1. CDR1 is SNHLY, CDR2 FYNNEI, per germline. There are 14 residues in the CDR3. J lost 0 bases, V lost 8 bases, and 5 bases had no gene match. CDR3 DNA sequence: TGTGCCAGCTATACGGGACAGGCTAACTATGGCTACACCTTC. Translation: CASYTGQANYGYTF.

The chain employs TRBV10-3 and TRBJ1-3, with D tentatively TRBD1 (5 bases). The length of the CDR3 is 15 residues. In germline, CDR1 is ENHRY, CDR2 SYGVKD. V was pared by 7 bases and J by 0 bases, with 13 bases between. CDR3: CAIKGQIGSGNTIYF. The CDR3 DNA sequence: TGTGCCATCAAAGGACAAATCGGCTCTGGAAACACCATATATTTT.

The chain recombines TRBV7-6 with TRBJ1-2, with a weak D call TRBD1 (5 bases). Trimming shortened V by 5 bases and J by 7 bases, and 14 bases separated the two germline ends. This CDR3 has 13 residues. Germline V gene sequence: CDR1 SGHVS, CDR2 FNYEAQ. This CDR3 reads CASSAAGWAGYTF. CDR3 nucleotides: TGTGCCAGCAGCGCAGCAGGGTGGGCTGGCTACACCTTC. Complete variable domain (other parts from reference TRBV7-6 and TRBJ1-2): GAGVSQSPRYKVTKRGQDVALRCDPISGHVSLYWYRQALGQGPEFLTYFNYEAQQDKSGLPNDRFSAERPEGSISTLTIQRTEQRDSAMYRCASSAAGWAGYTFGSGTRLTVV.

This chain joins TRBV2 and TRBJ1-1; 8 bases map to TRBD1. The CDR3 runs to 13 residues. The V segment lost 6 bases and the J segment 7 bases; nucleotides outside the gene matches: 7. Looked up from germline, CDR1 is SNHLY and CDR2 is FYNNEI. The CDR3 DNA reads TGTGCCAGCAGGGAGGGACAGGCCCATGAAGCTTTCTTT. Its protein is CASREGQAHEAFF.